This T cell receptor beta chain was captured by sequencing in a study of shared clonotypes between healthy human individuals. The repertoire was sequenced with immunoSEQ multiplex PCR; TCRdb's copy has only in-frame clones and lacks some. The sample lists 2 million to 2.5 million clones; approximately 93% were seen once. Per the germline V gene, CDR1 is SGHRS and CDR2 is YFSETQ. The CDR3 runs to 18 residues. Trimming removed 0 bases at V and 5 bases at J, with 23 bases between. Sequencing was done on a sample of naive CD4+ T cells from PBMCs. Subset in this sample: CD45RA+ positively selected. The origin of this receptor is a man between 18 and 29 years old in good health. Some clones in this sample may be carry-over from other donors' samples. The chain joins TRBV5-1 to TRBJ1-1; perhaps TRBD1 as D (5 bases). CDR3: CASSLVALGVQGDTEAFF. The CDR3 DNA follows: TGCGCCAGCAGCTTGGTCGCCCTCGGAGTCCAGGGAGATACTGAAGCTTTCTTT.